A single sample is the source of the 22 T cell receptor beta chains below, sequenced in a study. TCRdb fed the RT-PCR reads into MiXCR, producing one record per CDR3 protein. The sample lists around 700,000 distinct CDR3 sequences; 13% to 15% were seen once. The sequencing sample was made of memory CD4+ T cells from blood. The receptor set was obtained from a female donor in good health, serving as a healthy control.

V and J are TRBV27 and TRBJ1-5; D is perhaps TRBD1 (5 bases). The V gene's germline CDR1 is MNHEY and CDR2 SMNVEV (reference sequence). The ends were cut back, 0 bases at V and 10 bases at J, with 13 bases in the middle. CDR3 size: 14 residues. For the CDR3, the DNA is TGTGCCAGCAGTTTATCCGGGGGGGAGGAACCCCAGCATTTT. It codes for CASSLSGGEEPQHF.

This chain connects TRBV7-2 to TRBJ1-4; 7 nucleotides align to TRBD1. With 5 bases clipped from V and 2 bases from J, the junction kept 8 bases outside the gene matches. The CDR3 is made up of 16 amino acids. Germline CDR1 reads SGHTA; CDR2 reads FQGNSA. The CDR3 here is CASSARGGSTNEKLFF. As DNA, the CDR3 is TGTGCCAGCAGCGCCAGGGGGGGTAGCACTAATGAAAAACTGTTTTTT. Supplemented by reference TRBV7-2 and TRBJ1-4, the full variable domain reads GAGVSQSPSNKVTEKGKDVELRCDPISGHTALYWYRQSLGQGLEFLIYFQGNSAPDKSGLPSDRFSAERTGGSVSTLTIQRTQQEDSAVYLCASSARGGSTNEKLFFGSGTQLSVL.

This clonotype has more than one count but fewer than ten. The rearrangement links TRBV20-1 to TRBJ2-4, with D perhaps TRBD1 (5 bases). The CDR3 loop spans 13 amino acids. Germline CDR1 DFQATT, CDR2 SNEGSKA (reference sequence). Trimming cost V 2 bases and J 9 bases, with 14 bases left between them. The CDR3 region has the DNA TGCAGTGCTAGACTCAGGGATCATTCCATTCAGTACTTC. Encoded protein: CSARLRDHSIQYF.

Written as DNA, the CDR3 is TGTGCCAGCAGCTTCAACAGGGGGCGGGGAGAGACCCAGTACTTC. It is translated as CASSFNRGRGETQYF. The chain combines TRBV12-3 or TRBV12-4 with TRBJ2-5, with 9 bases aligning to TRBD1. This CDR3 has 15 residues. With 6 bases clipped from V and 4 bases from J, the junction kept 9 bases outside the gene matches.

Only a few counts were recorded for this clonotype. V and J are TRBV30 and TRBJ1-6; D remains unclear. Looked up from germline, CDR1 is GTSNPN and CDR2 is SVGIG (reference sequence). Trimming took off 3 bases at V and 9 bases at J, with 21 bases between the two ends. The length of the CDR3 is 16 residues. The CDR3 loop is CAWRGGPMRLSSPLHF. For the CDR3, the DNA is TGTGCCTGGAGAGGTGGACCTATGAGGCTGAGTTCACCCCTCCACTTT.

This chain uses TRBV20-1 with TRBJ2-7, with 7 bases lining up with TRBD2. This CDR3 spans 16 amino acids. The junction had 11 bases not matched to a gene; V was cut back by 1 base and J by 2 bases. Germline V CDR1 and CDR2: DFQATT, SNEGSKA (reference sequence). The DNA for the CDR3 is TGCAGTGCTAGAGCGATTTCCGGGGGAGGGACCTACGAGCAGTACTTC. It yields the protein CSARAISGGGTYEQYF.

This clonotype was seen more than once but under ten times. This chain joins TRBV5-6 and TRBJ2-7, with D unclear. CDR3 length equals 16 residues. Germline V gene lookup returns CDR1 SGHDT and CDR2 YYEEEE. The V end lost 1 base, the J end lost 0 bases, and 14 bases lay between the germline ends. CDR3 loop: CASSLSGVVYSYEQYF. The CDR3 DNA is TGTGCCAGCAGCTTGAGTGGCGTCGTCTACTCCTACGAGCAGTACTTC.

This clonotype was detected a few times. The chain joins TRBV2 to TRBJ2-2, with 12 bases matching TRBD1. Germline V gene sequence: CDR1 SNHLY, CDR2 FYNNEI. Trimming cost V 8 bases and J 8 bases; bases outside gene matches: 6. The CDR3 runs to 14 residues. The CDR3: CASDGTGGAGELFF. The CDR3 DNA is TGTGCCAGCGACGGGACAGGGGGCGCGGGGGAGCTGTTTTTT.

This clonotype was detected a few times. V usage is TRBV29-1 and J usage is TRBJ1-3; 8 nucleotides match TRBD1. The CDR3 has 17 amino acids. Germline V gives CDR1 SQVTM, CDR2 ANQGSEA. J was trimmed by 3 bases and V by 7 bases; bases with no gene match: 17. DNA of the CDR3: TGCAGCGGGGAGCCGGGACAGGATGTGAGGAGTGGAAACACCATATATTTT. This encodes CSGEPGQDVRSGNTIYF.

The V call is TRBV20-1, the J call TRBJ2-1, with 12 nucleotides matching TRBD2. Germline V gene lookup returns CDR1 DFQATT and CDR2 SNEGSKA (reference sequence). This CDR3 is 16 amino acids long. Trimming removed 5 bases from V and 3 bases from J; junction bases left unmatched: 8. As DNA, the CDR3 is TGCAGTGCTCTTCAACTAGCGGGGGGCCACTACAATGAGCAGTTCTTC. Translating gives CSALQLAGGHYNEQFF.

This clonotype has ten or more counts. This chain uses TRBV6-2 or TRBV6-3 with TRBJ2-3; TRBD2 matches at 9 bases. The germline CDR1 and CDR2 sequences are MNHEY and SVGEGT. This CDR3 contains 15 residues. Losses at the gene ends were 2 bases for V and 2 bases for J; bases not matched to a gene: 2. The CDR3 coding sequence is TGTGCCAGCAGTTACGCGGGAGGGGACACAGATACGCAGTATTTT. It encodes CASSYAGGDTDTQYF.

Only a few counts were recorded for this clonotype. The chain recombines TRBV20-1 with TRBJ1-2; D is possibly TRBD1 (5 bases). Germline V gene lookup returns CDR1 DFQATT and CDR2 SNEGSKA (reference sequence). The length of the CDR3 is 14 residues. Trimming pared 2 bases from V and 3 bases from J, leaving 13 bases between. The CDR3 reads CSARPPGGDYGYTF. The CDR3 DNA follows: TGCAGTGCTAGACCCCCCGGAGGGGACTATGGCTACACCTTC.

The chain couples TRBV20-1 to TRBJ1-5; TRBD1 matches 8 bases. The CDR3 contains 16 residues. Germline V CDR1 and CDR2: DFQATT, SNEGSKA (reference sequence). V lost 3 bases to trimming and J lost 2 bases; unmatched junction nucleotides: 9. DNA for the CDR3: TGCAGTGCTAGCGAGCGACAGGGGTCGGGCAATCAGCCCCAGCATTTT. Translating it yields CSASERQGSGNQPQHF.

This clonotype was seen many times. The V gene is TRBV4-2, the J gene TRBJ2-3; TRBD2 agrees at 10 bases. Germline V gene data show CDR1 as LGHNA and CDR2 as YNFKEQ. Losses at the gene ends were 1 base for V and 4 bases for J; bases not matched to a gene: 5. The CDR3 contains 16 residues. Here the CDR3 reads CASSQVQAGGADTQYF. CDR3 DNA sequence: TGTGCCAGCAGCCAAGTCCAAGCGGGAGGGGCAGATACGCAGTATTTT.

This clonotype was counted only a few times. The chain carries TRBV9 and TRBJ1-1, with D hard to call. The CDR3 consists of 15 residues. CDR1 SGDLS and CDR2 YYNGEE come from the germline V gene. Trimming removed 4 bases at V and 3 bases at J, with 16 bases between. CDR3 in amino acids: CASSPNLQPDTEAFF. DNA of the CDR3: TGTGCCAGCAGCCCTAATTTGCAGCCGGACACTGAAGCTTTCTTT.

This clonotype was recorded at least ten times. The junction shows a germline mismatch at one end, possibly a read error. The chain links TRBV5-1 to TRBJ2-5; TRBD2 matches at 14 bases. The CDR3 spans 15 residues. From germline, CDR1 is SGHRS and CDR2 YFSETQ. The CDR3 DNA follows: TGTGCCAGCAGCTTGGGACTAGCGGGAGAAGAGACCCAGTACTTC. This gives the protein CASSLGLAGEETQYF.

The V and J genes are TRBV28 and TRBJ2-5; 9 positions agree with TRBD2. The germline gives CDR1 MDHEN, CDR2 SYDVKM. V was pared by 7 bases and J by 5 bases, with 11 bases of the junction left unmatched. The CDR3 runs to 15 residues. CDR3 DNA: TGTGCCAGCACTTCTTCGGCGGGAGGGAGGGAGACCCAGTACTTC. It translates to CASTSSAGGRETQYF.

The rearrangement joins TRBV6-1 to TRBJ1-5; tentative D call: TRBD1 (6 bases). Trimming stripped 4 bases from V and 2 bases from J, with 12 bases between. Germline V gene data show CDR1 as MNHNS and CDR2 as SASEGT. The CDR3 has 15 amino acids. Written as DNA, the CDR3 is TGTGCCAGCAGTGTGTCATGGGGGCGCAATCAGCCCCAGCATTTT. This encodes CASSVSWGRNQPQHF.

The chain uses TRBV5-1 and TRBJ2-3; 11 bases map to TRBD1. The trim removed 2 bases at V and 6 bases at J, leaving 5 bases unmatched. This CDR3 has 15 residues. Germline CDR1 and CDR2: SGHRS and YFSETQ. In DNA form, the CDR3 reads TGCGCCAGCAGCTTTGGACAGGGGGCGATGGATACGCAGTATTTT. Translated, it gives CASSFGQGAMDTQYF.

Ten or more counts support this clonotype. The CDR3 is CASSYATTEQYF. In DNA form, the CDR3 reads TGTGCCAGCAGTTACGCGACTACCGAGCAGTACTTC. The rearrangement uses TRBV6-2 or TRBV6-3 and TRBJ2-7, with D possibly matching TRBD2 (5 bases). The germline CDR1 and CDR2 sequences are MNHEY and SVGEGT. The V gene lost 2 bases and the J gene lost 6 bases, with 8 bases spanning the gap. The length of the CDR3 is 12 residues.

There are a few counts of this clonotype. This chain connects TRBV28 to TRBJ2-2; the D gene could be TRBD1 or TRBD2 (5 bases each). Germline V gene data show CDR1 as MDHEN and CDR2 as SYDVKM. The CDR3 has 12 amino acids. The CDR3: CVTGGSTGELFF. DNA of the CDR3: TGTGTCACTGGGGGTTCCACCGGGGAGCTGTTTTTT.

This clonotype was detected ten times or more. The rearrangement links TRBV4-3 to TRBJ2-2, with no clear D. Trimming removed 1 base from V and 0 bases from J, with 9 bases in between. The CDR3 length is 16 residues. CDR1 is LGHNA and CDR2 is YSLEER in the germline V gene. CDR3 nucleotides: TGCGCCAGCAGCCAAGTGTACTCCACGAACACCGGGGAGCTGTTTTTT. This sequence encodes CASSQVYSTNTGELFF.